A selection of T cell receptor beta chains follows, all from one sample in a study of blood T cells in healthy people across ages. Using its own MiXCR run on the 5' RACE reads, TCRdb lists one record per CDR3 protein. The table has nearly 800,000 distinct CDR3 sequences, around 25% seen once; the top ten hold under 4.5%. Another study also made use of these data, one on T cells of mothers and their children.

Sample: blood. Receptors were obtained from a boy younger than 18 in good health. The CDR3 runs from the conserved cysteine through the conserved F or W. The D gene is left open where the match is weak. Clone size is given for some rows only: seen once, a few or many times, or a class if the clone is expanded.

>TRBV7-9|TRBD1|.|TRBJ2-3
TGTGCCAGCAGGCAAGGGACAGGGGCAGGAGATACGCAGTATTTT
CASRQGTGAGDTQYF
>TRBV7-2|TRBD2|.|TRBJ2-7
TGTGCCAGCAGCTTTCGGGAGGGCCCCGCCTACGAGCAGTACTTC
CASSFREGPAYEQYF
>TRBV25-1|.|.|TRBJ2-5
TGTGCCAGCAGCGGGTGGGGGTTGGAGGGCGGCGAGACCCAGTACTTC
CASSGWGLEGGETQYF
>TRBV4-3|.|few|TRBJ2-7
TGCGCCAGCAGCCAAGATCCAGACCCCAGAACGTCCTACGAGCAGTACTTC
CASSQDPDPRTSYEQYF
>TRBV7-8|.|.|TRBJ2-1
TGTGCCAGCAGCCCCGTTCGGGCGGACAGTTCCGACCCCTACAATGAGCAGTTCTTC
CASSPVRADSSDPYNEQFF
>TRBV6-5|.|.|TRBJ2-5
TGTGCCAGCAGTTACTTACTTAAAGAGACCCAGTACTTC
CASSYLLKETQYF
>TRBV20-1|.|.|TRBJ1-5
TGCAGTGCCGTTGACCCAAATAGCAATCAGCCCCAGCATTTT
CSAVDPNSNQPQHF
>TRBV28|.|.|TRBJ2-7
TGTGCCAGCCGGAACAGGGCCGGGCTTTACGAGCAGTACTTC
CASRNRAGLYEQYF
>TRBV7-2|.|.|TRBJ2-5
TGTGCCGGCAGCTTAGTAGCCACAGAGACCCAGTACTTC
CAGSLVATETQYF
>TRBV6-6|TRBD1|.|TRBJ2-7
TGTGCCAGCAGTACCACGGGACAGGGGAGAAACTACGAGCAGTACTTC
CASSTTGQGRNYEQYF
>TRBV7-6|TRBD2|.|TRBJ2-3
TGTGCCAGCAGCTTAGTTGGCGGGGGGGAGGCAGATACGCAGTATTTT
CASSLVGGGEADTQYF
>TRBV2|TRBD2|.|TRBJ2-3
TGTGCCAGCACAGAAGAAGGTTTGGGACTAGCGGGAGTAGATACGCAGTATTTT
CASTEEGLGLAGVDTQYF
>TRBV4-2|.|.|TRBJ2-1
TGTGCCAGCAGCCAAGAAGGAGGGGTAGCGGTAAATGAGCAGTTCTTC
CASSQEGGVAVNEQFF
>TRBV12-3/TRBV12-4|.|many|TRBJ2-5
TGTGCCAGCAGTTTAGCGTATACAGTACAAGAGACCCAGTACTTC
CASSLAYTVQETQYF
>TRBV6-4|TRBD2|.|TRBJ2-1
TGTGCCAGCAGCCGCGGGAGGGACCTTATGGATGAGCAGTTCTTC
CASSRGRDLMDEQFF
>TRBV28|.|.|TRBJ2-7
TGTGCCAGCAGTTTATTTAGCGGATACGAGCAGTACTTC
CASSLFSGYEQYF
>TRBV10-2|TRBD2|.|TRBJ2-3
TGCGCCAGCATTTACGGGACTAGCGGGGCGGATACGCAGTATTTT
CASIYGTSGADTQYF
>TRBV9|TRBD1|.|TRBJ1-1
TGTGCCAGCAGCGTAGGATTGGACAGGGTAGGTGAAGCTTTCTTT
CASSVGLDRVGEAFF
>TRBV21-1|.|few|TRBJ2-1
TGTGCCAGCAGCAAAAATGGGGACCGGGACAGGGACAATAAGCAGTTCTTC
CASSKNGDRDRDNKQFF
>TRBV4-3|TRBD1|.|TRBJ1-2
TGCGCCAGCAGCCAAGAGGCAGGGGGCGGCTTTGGCTACACCTTC
CASSQEAGGGFGYTF
>TRBV7-2|TRBD2|.|TRBJ2-5
TGTGCCAGCAGCTTAGAATGGCTAGCGGGAGGGCACGAGTCCCAGTACTTC
CASSLEWLAGGHESQYF
>TRBV7-8|.|few|TRBJ2-2
TGTGCCAGCAGCTTACGTACTAGCCCCATAACGAACACCGGGGAGCTGTTTTTT
CASSLRTSPITNTGELFF
>TRBV28|TRBD1|few|TRBJ2-7
TGTGCCAGCAGTCTCCCGGTGACAGGGATCTTTAATTTGGGATACGAGCAGTACTTC
CASSLPVTGIFNLGYEQYF
>TRBV10-3|TRBD2|.|TRBJ2-4
TGTGCCATCAGTGAGGTGAATATAGCGGGAGGAGGAAACATTCAGTACTTC
CAISEVNIAGGGNIQYF
>TRBV20-1|.|few|TRBJ2-5
TGCAGTGTCGGAGTAGGGCAAGAGACCCAGTACTTC
CSVGVGQETQYF
>TRBV29-1|.|few|TRBJ2-5
TGCAGCGTTGAACCCCAAGAGACCCAGTACTTC
CSVEPQETQYF
>TRBV6-5|TRBD1|.|TRBJ2-7
TGTGCCAGCAGCCCGACAGGGAGAGGGCACGAGCAGTACTTC
CASSPTGRGHEQYF
>TRBV7-9|.|.|TRBJ1-1
TGTGCCAGCAGACTGGCGTGGGGGGGAAACACTGAAGCTTTCTTT
CASRLAWGGNTEAFF
>TRBV30|.|.|TRBJ2-7
TGTGCCTGGACCGGACTGCGAGACGAGCAGTACTTC
CAWTGLRDEQYF
>TRBV18|.|.|TRBJ1-2
TGTGCCAGCTCGCCCGACAGGCTGACTAACTATGGCTACACCTTC
CASSPDRLTNYGYTF
>TRBV18|TRBD2|.|TRBJ2-7
TGTGCCAGCTCACCAGGATGGCGCGGGAGCTCCTACGAGCAGTACTTC
CASSPGWRGSSYEQYF
>TRBV2|TRBD2|.|TRBJ2-5
TGTGCCAGCAGTACACCTGACTGGCTAGCGGGGTTCCAAGAGACCCAGTACTTC
CASSTPDWLAGFQETQYF
>TRBV30|TRBD1|.|TRBJ2-7
TGTGCCTGGACGGGGGACAGGGGAGGGTACGAGCAGTACTTC
CAWTGDRGGYEQYF
>TRBV21-1|.|.|TRBJ1-1
TGTGCCAGCAGCAAAACGTGTCTCGTCGTTACGGGGGGCGGGATGAACACTGAAGCTTTCTTT
CASSKTCLVVTGGGMNTEAFF
>TRBV7-2|.|few|TRBJ2-5
TGTGCCAGCAGCTCCGACCCAAGCGCCTATATCTTC
CASSSDPSAYIF
>TRBV6-5|TRBD1|.|TRBJ2-1
TGTGCCAGCAGCCGACAGGGGTACTCCTACAATGAGCAGTTCTTC
CASSRQGYSYNEQFF
>TRBV7-2|TRBD2|few|TRBJ2-7
TGTGCCGGCAGCAGGACTAGCGGGGGTTCCTACGAGCAGTACTTC
CAGSRTSGGSYEQYF
>TRBV6-2/TRBV6-3|.|few|TRBJ1-1
TGTGCCAGCAGTGGAATATGGGAGGGGACTGAAGCTTTCTTT
CASSGIWEGTEAFF
>TRBV5-1|.|.|TRBJ2-5
TGCGCCAGCAGCTCCGCGGGACTAGAGACCCAGTACTTC
CASSSAGLETQYF
>TRBV7-9|TRBD1|.|TRBJ1-2
TGTGCCAGCGGAGACAGGGCGGACTATGGCTACACCTTC
CASGDRADYGYTF
>TRBV7-8|.|once|TRBJ2-3
TGTGCCAGCAGCTTAAGGGCAGGGACCTACACAGATACGCAGTATTTT
CASSLRAGTYTDTQYF
>TRBV9|TRBD1|.|TRBJ1-5
TGTGCCAGCAGCGTGGGACAGGGCGTGGATCAGCCCCAGCATTTT
CASSVGQGVDQPQHF
>TRBV20-1|.|.|TRBJ1-5
TGCAGTGCTCCCCCTCATGGGGCATATAGCAATCAGCCCCAGCATTTT
CSAPPHGAYSNQPQHF
>TRBV4-2|.|few|TRBJ2-5
TGTGCCAGCAGCCAGGGCGGGGCCGAACTCCAAGAGACCCAGTACTTC
CASSQGGAELQETQYF
>TRBV5-1|TRBD1|.|TRBJ1-1
TGCGCCAGCAGCTTGGGCAGGGGGCCCTTGAACACTGAAGCTTTCTTT
CASSLGRGPLNTEAFF
>TRBV2|.|.|TRBJ1-1
TGTGCCAGCAGTGAAGTGCCGGGACAACTTAGGGCTTTCTTT
CASSEVPGQLRAFF
>TRBV29-1|TRBD1|few|TRBJ2-5
TGCAGCGTATCCGGGACAGGGGAGAGGCTAGAGACCCAGTACTTC
CSVSGTGERLETQYF
>TRBV7-2|.|.|TRBJ2-7
TGTGCCAGCAGCTCGAAGGGGTTAGGGACCTACGAGCAGTACTTC
CASSSKGLGTYEQYF
>TRBV20-1|TRBD1|few|TRBJ2-7
TGCAGTGCTAGACGGACAGGGGGTTGGGAGCAGTACTTC
CSARRTGGWEQYF
>TRBV7-3|.|.|TRBJ2-7
TGTGCCAGCAGCCCAGAGGGGGGCGGCGACGAGCAGTACTTC
CASSPEGGGDEQYF
>TRBV5-5|TRBD2|.|TRBJ2-2
TGTGCCAGCAGCTTGGCGGGACTAGTCGCGAACACCGGGGAGCTGTTTTTT
CASSLAGLVANTGELFF
>TRBV4-1|.|.|TRBJ1-4
TGCGCCAGCAGCCAGGCACCGGGGACAACTAATGAAAAACTGTTTTTT
CASSQAPGTTNEKLFF
>TRBV29-1|TRBD1|.|TRBJ1-2
TGCAGCGGCATACAGGGGCCTAACTATGGCTACACCTTC
CSGIQGPNYGYTF
>TRBV5-6|.|.|TRBJ1-6
TGTGCCAGCAGCTTCACCGCGGAGCCACCCCTCCACTTT
CASSFTAEPPLHF
>TRBV4-3|.|few|TRBJ1-4
TGCGCCAGCAGCCAAGTTGCTTCGGGACTGCAGAATGAAAAACTGTTTTTT
CASSQVASGLQNEKLFF
>TRBV7-2|.|few|TRBJ2-1
TGTGCCAGCAGCCGATACGACTCACACTACAATGAGCAGTTCTTC
CASSRYDSHYNEQFF